This TCR beta chain appears in the sequencing data of a study of T cell responses to AZD1222 COVID-19 vaccine (dated by TCRdb to 2020 to 2022). As for the study more broadly: TCR sequencing covered 230 to 250 trial participants: 207 given two doses of AZD1222 and about 26 given two doses of MenACWY control vaccine. Trial participants were enrolled by age into 18-55, 56-69 and 70-plus year subgroups, with roughly 150, 30 and 60 TCR-sequenced participants respectively. Paper-wide results and their limitations: Reportedly, close to half of the unique spike-specific TCRs recognized epitopes lying outside the regions that are mutated in the B.1.351 and B.1.1.7 variants. Conclusions about previously exposed vaccinees were limited because only six AZD1222 recipients were SARS-CoV-2 seropositive at baseline. The whole spike protein was spanned by vaccine-associated CD4 TCRs, and dominant responses were seen in regions 160-218 and 743-854. The 56-69-year group was small, and its depth increase did not reach significance, likely because of low power. Most participants were white British and females outnumbered males, and the authors suggested that clonal diversity may have been underestimated. Spike-specific TCR breadth and depth rose significantly after two AZD1222 doses compared with day 0 and with MenACWY recipients. Because no day 14 peak-response samples were available, repertoires were characterized only after the peak T cell response.

Concerning this clone: Its antigen is unknown. Base qualities are missing; no much larger clone stands one base away.

This specimen's time point label, interpreted: about 28 days (+/-7) after the second vaccine dose. Because spike-specific TCR depth and breadth did not differ between the two schedules, AZD1222 recipients who got a second dose at roughly 4 weeks were pooled with those who got a second dose at roughly 12 weeks. Vaccinee samples came from UK trials COV001 and COV002, including a single-blind randomized controlled phase 2/3 trial of AZD1222 (ChAdOx1 nCoV-19) in healthy adults. Trial participant PBMC samples were collected at day 0 and day 28 after the second dose for TCRbeta chain sequencing. The CDR3 regions of human TCRbeta chains were analyzed by immunosequencing. The authors' pipeline ran thus. Repertoire TCRs were matched against a reference library of SARS-CoV-2-specific TCRs generated with the MIRA antigen-specificity platform. Breadth meant the fraction of unique TCRs that were SARS-CoV-2-associated, whereas depth meant the fraction of total T cells that were SARS-CoV-2-associated. Using the MIRA data, every spike-specific TCR was mapped to the spike region that the TCR reacted to and assigned to either a CD4 or a CD8 class. Log10-transformed breadth and depth values were compared by one-way ANOVA with Sidak's multiple comparisons tests. Here the immuneACCESS table is served through TCRdb, limited to in-frame sequences with V and J called. Missing clones are a known gap in these copies; in checked studies unresolved V genes cover under half, and the rest lacks a known reason. V and J calls and clone size come straight from that table; D and trimming were deduced from the DNA. The sample table records 180,000 or so clones; approximately 90% of these occur just once. The top ten hold about 24% of the sample.

This receptor was obtained from an adult who received the AZD1222 COVID-19 vaccine. This sample comprised peripheral blood, obtained 28 days after the second AZD1222 dose.

The CDR3 protein is CSPSEAGGADTQYF. Here is the DNA: TGCAGCCCGTCGGAAGCGGGAGGGGCAGATACGCAGTATTTT. The rearrangement joined TRBV29-1 to TRBJ2-3; 10 bases in the middle match TRBD2. The germline V gene provides CDR1 SQVTM and CDR2 ANQGSEA. Inclusive of the bounding cysteine and phenylalanine, the CDR3 is 14 residues long. Only the CDR3 part of the read is kept: 42 bases, read in frame from the first base. Compared with germline, V lacks 8 bases and J lacks 4 bases; bases without a gene match: 9.